Listed below are T cell receptor beta chains from one sample, sequenced in a study of cytotoxic CD8 clonotypes in ibrutinib-treated CLL. Sequencing was performed with immunoSEQ multiplex PCR; in TCRdb, only in-frame clones are kept and a portion is missing. The repertoire includes approximately 330,000 clones, 70% to 80% of them detected once, and 6.5% to 8.5% sits in the top ten. The sequences come from PBMCs, collected before ibrutinib treatment. These receptors originate from a human donor with chronic lymphocytic leukemia. CDR3s include the opening cysteine and the closing phenylalanine or tryptophan. The D gene is left open where the match is weak. Rows give clone size only sometimes, using once, few, many, or a class for an expanded clone.

J gene,D gene,clone size,V gene,CDR3 DNA,CDR3 protein
TRBJ1-2,.,.,TRBV30,TGTGCCTGGACCGACGGGAGTCCGAGGGGCTACACCTTC,CAWTDGSPRGYTF
TRBJ2-7,.,.,TRBV4-1,TGCGCCAGCAGCCAAGATCCGCCCGAGCAGTACTTC,CASSQDPPEQYF
TRBJ2-2,.,.,TRBV7-3,TGTGCCAGCAGCTCCCAGGCGCGCACGAACACCGGGGAGCTGTTTTTT,CASSSQARTNTGELFF
TRBJ2-3,.,.,TRBV14,TGTGCCAGCAGCCAAGAGTGGACAGATACGCAGTATTTT,CASSQEWTDTQYF
TRBJ2-7,TRBD2,once,TRBV27,TGTGCCAGCAGGGGACTAGCCGGGTCCTACGAGCAGTACTTC,CASRGLAGSYEQYF
TRBJ1-2,TRBD1,.,TRBV28,TGTGCCAGCAGAAAAAACGGACAGGGATTGGGTTTCTATGGCTACACCTTC,CASRKNGQGLGFYGYTF
TRBJ1-5,.,.,TRBV4-2,TGTGCCAGCAGTCCGCCGGGCCGTTATCAGCCCCAGCATTTT,CASSPPGRYQPQHF
TRBJ2-1,TRBD2,.,TRBV6-1,TGTGCCAGCACTAAAGGGCTAGCGGTTTACAATGAGCAGTTCTTC,CASTKGLAVYNEQFF
TRBJ1-2,.,.,TRBV18,TGTGCCAGCTCACTCAGGGGCGACTATGGCTACACCTTC,CASSLRGDYGYTF
TRBJ1-5,.,.,TRBV28,TGTGCCAGCAGTTTCCCGGGACACCCCTATCAGCCCCAGCATTTT,CASSFPGHPYQPQHF
TRBJ2-7,.,few,TRBV20-1,TGCAGTGCACGCGTTATCCACGAGCAGTACTTC,CSARVIHEQYF
TRBJ2-3,TRBD2,.,TRBV5-1,TGCGCCAGCAGCGATCTAGCGGGAGAGGGTACAGATACGCAGTATTTT,CASSDLAGEGTDTQYF
TRBJ2-1,.,.,TRBV5-1,TGCGCCAGCAGCTTGGGTGATTTGGCGCATGAGCAGTTCTTC,CASSLGDLAHEQFF
TRBJ1-1,.,few,TRBV5-1,TGCGCCAGCAGCTTTAATCAGGGCACTGAAGCTTTCTTT,CASSFNQGTEAFF
TRBJ2-7,.,.,TRBV5-1,TGCGCCAGCAGCTTCTCTAGCGTTGCCTACGAGCAGTACTTC,CASSFSSVAYEQYF
TRBJ2-7,TRBD2,.,TRBV25-1,TGTGCCAGCAGTGAAACTGGACTAGTCGAGCAGTACTTC,CASSETGLVEQYF
TRBJ2-1,.,.,TRBV7-8,TGTGCCAGCAGCATACAGACTAGTTCGATTGAAGCGCAGTTCTTC,CASSIQTSSIEAQFF
TRBJ2-1,TRBD2,.,TRBV5-1,TGCGCCAGCAGCTTGGGCGGGAGGAACGGCAATGAGCAGTTCTTC,CASSLGGRNGNEQFF
TRBJ2-7,TRBD1,.,TRBV7-8,TGTGCCAGCAGCACCGGACAGGGGGCGGTCCACGAGCAGTACTTC,CASSTGQGAVHEQYF
TRBJ2-7,.,.,TRBV30,TGTGCCTGGAGGGCCCCCGGGATCCCCTACGAGCAGTACTTC,CAWRAPGIPYEQYF
TRBJ1-5,.,.,TRBV7-6,TGTGCCAGCAGCCCGGGGGCCGCGGGGCCCCAGCATTTT,CASSPGAAGPQHF
TRBJ2-3,TRBD1,.,TRBV7-9,TGTGCCAGCAGCTTAGTACAGGGGATTATCACAGATACGCAGTATTTT,CASSLVQGIITDTQYF
TRBJ2-7,TRBD2,.,TRBV5-1,TGCGCCAGCAGCCCGGGACTAGCATCGTACGAGCAGTACTTC,CASSPGLASYEQYF
TRBJ1-2,.,.,TRBV6-1,TGTGCCAGCAGTGGGCCAGGGAGGTACGGCTACACCTTC,CASSGPGRYGYTF
TRBJ1-2,.,.,TRBV20-1,TGCAGTGTCCCGGAGTACTATGGCTACACCTTC,CSVPEYYGYTF
TRBJ2-7,.,.,TRBV27,TGTGCCAGCAGTTTTCGCGGGACACCGGGCTACGAGCAGTACTTC,CASSFRGTPGYEQYF
TRBJ1-4,.,few,TRBV18,TGTGCCAGCTCATCTACAGGGCCCCCTAATGAAAAACTGTTTTTT,CASSSTGPPNEKLFF
TRBJ1-4,.,.,TRBV16,TGTGCCAGCAGCCAATCGGGCACGTTGTGGGGTAATGAAAAACTGTTTTTT,CASSQSGTLWGNEKLFF
TRBJ2-3,TRBD1,.,TRBV27,TGTGCCAGCAGGTCCGGGACAGCCAGCACAGATACGCAGTATTTT,CASRSGTASTDTQYF
TRBJ2-1,.,.,TRBV5-6,TGTGCCAGCAGCTTCGTCCAAAGCTCCTACAATGAGCAGTTCTTC,CASSFVQSSYNEQFF
TRBJ2-2,.,.,TRBV21-1,TGTGCCAGCAGCACGTATAGCGGAGTCAACACCGGGGAGCTGTTTTTT,CASSTYSGVNTGELFF
TRBJ2-5,.,.,TRBV5-1,TGCGCCAGCAGCTTTCAGCAAACGGGGGAGGAGACCCAGTACTTC,CASSFQQTGEETQYF
TRBJ1-5,TRBD1,.,TRBV25-1,TGTGCCAGCAGTGACTGGACAGGGGGCATCAATCAGCCCCAGCATTTT,CASSDWTGGINQPQHF
TRBJ1-2,.,.,TRBV7-9,TGTGCCAGCAGCTTAGTCAAGGCGGGTGGCTACACCTTC,CASSLVKAGGYTF
TRBJ1-4,.,few,TRBV6-5,TGTGCCAGCAGTTATCACCTATCGTCAACTAATGAAAAACTGTTTTTT,CASSYHLSSTNEKLFF
TRBJ1-1,.,.,TRBV5-1,TGCGCCAGCCGATGGACAGAAATGAACACTGAAGCTTTCTTT,CASRWTEMNTEAFF
TRBJ1-2,.,.,TRBV10-2,TGCGCCAGCAGTGAGCTCGGGGGGAGCTATGGCTACACCTTC,CASSELGGSYGYTF
TRBJ1-2,.,.,TRBV4-2,TGTGCCAGCAGCCAGGCGGTAGTGGCTTCTAACTATGGCTACACCTTC,CASSQAVVASNYGYTF
TRBJ2-2,.,.,TRBV7-6,TGTGCCAGCAGCCTAACCCCCGGGCCCCCGAACACCGGGGAGCTGTTTTTT,CASSLTPGPPNTGELFF
TRBJ2-1,TRBD2,.,TRBV5-4,TGTGCCAGCAGCTTGGGTCTAGCGGCGTACAATGAGCAGTTCTTC,CASSLGLAAYNEQFF
TRBJ2-1,.,once,TRBV9,TGTGCCAGCAGCGTATCAGCGAACAATGAGCAGTTCTTC,CASSVSANNEQFF
TRBJ2-1,TRBD1,once,TRBV7-9,TGTGCCAGCAGCTTATCACAGGGGTTGGGCAATGAGCAGTTCTTC,CASSLSQGLGNEQFF
TRBJ2-7,TRBD2,few,TRBV9,TGTGCCAGCAGCGTAGCTGCTAGCGGACGAACCTACGAGCAGTACTTC,CASSVAASGRTYEQYF
TRBJ2-1,TRBD2,.,TRBV4-2,TGTGCCAGCAGCCCCTTAGCGGGAGGGCCTGAGTACAATGAGCAGTTCTTC,CASSPLAGGPEYNEQFF
TRBJ2-5,TRBD2,.,TRBV28,TGTGCCAGCAGCTCGGGACTAGCGGAGCCACACCGGTACTTC,CASSSGLAEPHRYF
TRBJ1-4,TRBD1,few,TRBV19,TGTGCCAGTAGCCCGGACAGGGACAATGAAAAACTGTTTTTT,CASSPDRDNEKLFF
TRBJ1-5,.,once,TRBV7-2,TGTGCCAGCAGCTTAGGGGGACTCAATCAGCCCCAGCATTTT,CASSLGGLNQPQHF
TRBJ2-5,.,.,TRBV5-4,TGTGCCAGCAGCTTTAAGGGTAGCGAGACCCAGTACTTC,CASSFKGSETQYF
TRBJ2-3,.,.,TRBV10-3,TGTGCCATCAGTGAGTCACGAGGGGCAGGAGGTACGCAGTATTTT,CAISESRGAGGTQYF
TRBJ1-2,.,few,TRBV10-3,TGTGCCATCAGTGCCGGCAGAACTAACTATGGCTACACCTTC,CAISAGRTNYGYTF
TRBJ2-3,TRBD2,once,TRBV29-1,TGCAGCGTTGAAGCTACGGGACTAGCAATAGATACGCAGTATTTT,CSVEATGLAIDTQYF
TRBJ1-2,.,.,TRBV6-5,TGTGCCAGCAGTTACCCCGGAAACTATGGCTACACCTTC,CASSYPGNYGYTF
TRBJ2-6,.,once,TRBV9,TGTGCCAGCAGCGTAGTAGGGAATGGGGCCAACGTCCTGACTTTC,CASSVVGNGANVLTF
TRBJ1-2,.,.,TRBV28,TGTGCCAGCAGTTTTAGCGGTCCTAACTATGGCTACACCTTC,CASSFSGPNYGYTF
TRBJ1-5,.,.,TRBV28,TGTGCCAGCAGTGCCAGGACCGGGACTCGGGAACAGCCCCAGCATTTT,CASSARTGTREQPQHF
TRBJ2-7,TRBD2,.,TRBV27,TGTGCCAGCAGTCTAGCGGGAGGTACCTACGAGCAGTACTTC,CASSLAGGTYEQYF
TRBJ2-7,.,.,TRBV11-3,TGTGCCAGCAGCCAGAACGTTGCAAACGAGCAGTACTTC,CASSQNVANEQYF